The 32 T cell receptor beta chains given below trace back to one sample, sequenced in a study of T cells in Graves' hyperthyroidism and ophthalmopathy. Amplified TCR beta CDR3 regions derived from RNA transcripts. HTBI primers were the set used in a first-round RT-PCR of the TCR CDR3. TCRdb used MiXCR to reprocess the multiplex PCR reads, holding one entry per CDR3 protein. The repertoire holds about 610,000 distinct CDR3 sequences, with under 60% as singletons. The specimen was peripheral blood or thyroid tissue (not recorded which). These receptors all come from a woman younger than 30 with Graves' hyperthyroidism.

Ten or more counts support this clonotype. At one boundary the junction diverges from the germline segment, which might be a read error. The chain recombines TRBV5-1 with TRBJ2-7; D not resolved. Germline V gene sequence: CDR1 SGHRS, CDR2 YFSETQ. This CDR3 region has 12 residues. Written as DNA, the CDR3 is TGTGCCAGCAGCTTGTCCCCCTACGAGCAGTACTTC. This translates into CASSLSPYEQYF.

This clonotype was seen at least ten times. The rearrangement uses TRBV27 and TRBJ1-4; TRBD1 aligns across 7 bases. The V gene's germline CDR1 is MNHEY and CDR2 SMNVEV (reference sequence). This CDR3 contains 14 residues. J gave up 8 bases and V 2 bases, and 5 bases lay outside the gene matches. The CDR3 reads CASSLRQGGEKLFF. The DNA of the CDR3 is TGTGCCAGCAGTTTACGACAGGGTGGAGAAAAACTGTTTTTT.

This clonotype was seen just once. The CDR3 nucleotides read TGTGCCAGCAGCCGGAGGACGGGAGGGGCCAACGTCCTGACTTTC. It yields the protein CASSRRTGGANVLTF. The rearrangement joins TRBV7-9 to TRBJ2-6; TRBD2 is a possible D gene (5 bases). CDR3 length equals 15 residues. Germline CDR1 is SEHNR and CDR2 is FQNEAQ (reference sequence). V dropped 5 bases and J dropped 4 bases, with 12 bases sitting between them.

This clonotype was counted only a few times. The chain is built from TRBV6-5 and TRBJ1-4; 9 bases agree with TRBD1. CDR1 is MNHEY, CDR2 SVGAGI, per germline. This CDR3 contains 13 residues. The V segment lost 10 bases and the J segment 7 bases; nucleotides outside the gene matches: 7. Here the CDR3 DNA reads TGTGCCACCAACAGGGGGCCTCTTGAAAAACTGTTTTTT. Residues: CATNRGPLEKLFF.

V gene TRBV25-1 combines with J gene TRBJ2-5, with D perhaps TRBD1 or TRBD2 (5 bases each). The assigned J gene may be wrong: the sequence end matches TRBJ2-1 better. The CDR3 totals 17 residues. Germline V gene sequence: CDR1 MGHDK, CDR2 SYGVNS. The DNA of the CDR3 is TGTGCCAGCAGTGAATGGGACCCCACGAAGGGTCGGAATGAGCAGTTCTTC. Translation: CASSEWDPTKGRNEQFF.

The chain joins TRBV15 to TRBJ2-7, with D perhaps matching TRBD1 (5 bases). Germline V lookup: CDR1 LNHNV, CDR2 YYDKDF (reference sequence). Trimming left V 6 bases short and J 4 bases short, with 13 bases between. This CDR3 has 13 residues. CDR3 bases: TGTGCCACCAGAATGGACAAGGCTTACGAGCAGTACTTC. Translated: CATRMDKAYEQYF.

The chain carries TRBV29-1 and TRBJ2-5; TRBD1 aligns across 9 bases. This CDR3 is 13 amino acids long. The V gene end was trimmed by 6 bases and the J gene end by 5 bases; junction bases not matched to a gene: 7. CDR1 and CDR2 from the germline V gene are SQVTM and ANQGSEA. The CDR3 DNA follows: TGCAGCGTCCAGGACAGGGGTGGGGAGACCCAGTACTTC. Encoded protein: CSVQDRGGETQYF.

This sequence joins TRBV29-1 and TRBJ1-5; 8 bases fit TRBD1. Germline values: CDR1 SQVTM, CDR2 ANQGSEA. The CDR3 totals 9 residues. The junction had 3 bases not matched to a gene; V was cut back by 8 bases and J by 12 bases. The DNA of the CDR3 is TGCAGCAAGGACAGGGTCCAGCATTTT. Translated: CSKDRVQHF.

The V gene is TRBV20-1, the J gene TRBJ1-6, with 8 bases lining up with TRBD1. CDR3 length equals 12 residues. Germline V CDR1 and CDR2: DFQATT, SNEGSKA (reference sequence). V dropped 6 bases and J dropped 9; count of bases not matched to a gene: 4. For the CDR3, the DNA is TGCAGTGCAAGGACAGGGAGTTCACCCCTCCACTTT. Protein product: CSARTGSSPLHF.

This clonotype was seen at least ten times. The gene calls are TRBV19 and TRBJ1-6; 9 bases agree with TRBD1. V dropped 4 bases and J dropped 4; count of bases not matched to a gene: 2. This CDR3 contains 15 residues. The V gene's germline CDR1 is LNHDA and CDR2 SQIVND (reference sequence). Written as DNA, the CDR3 is TGTGCCAGTAGTACCGACAGGGGGTATAATTCACCCCTCCACTTT. This translates into CASSTDRGYNSPLHF.

The J gene is TRBJ2-6, the V gene TRBV20-1, with 8 bases identical to TRBD1. Germline-derived CDR1 and CDR2 are DFQATT and SNEGSKA (reference sequence). With 3 bases clipped from V and 3 bases from J, the junction kept 10 bases outside the gene matches. The CDR3 spans 17 residues. CDR3 loop: CSASDWTGNFGANVLTF. The CDR3 DNA sequence: TGCAGTGCTAGTGATTGGACAGGGAACTTTGGGGCCAACGTCCTGACTTTC.

In its sample, this clonotype was seen once. The rearrangement joins TRBV7-6 to TRBJ2-2; D is ambiguous. The CDR3 has 15 amino acids. The germline gives CDR1 SGHVS, CDR2 FNYEAQ. The V end was cut by 3 bases, the J end by 6 bases, with 14 bases between. Here the CDR3 reads CASSLHGSGAGELFF. The CDR3 bases are TGTGCCAGCAGCTTGCACGGGTCTGGGGCCGGGGAGCTGTTTTTT.

The CDR3 reads CASCARDRRPYGYTF. The CDR3 region has the DNA TGTGCCAGCTGTGCTAGAGACAGGCGCCCCTATGGCTACACCTTC. J is TRBJ1-2 and V is TRBV25-1, with D tentatively TRBD1 (6 bases). Germline CDR1 reads MGHDK; CDR2 reads SYGVNS. The CDR3 extends over 15 amino acids. Trimming left V 8 bases short and J 4 bases short, with 20 bases between.

This clonotype was observed a few times. The gene calls are TRBV5-8 and TRBJ2-1, with 8 bases lining up with TRBD1. The CDR3 is 14 residues long. Germline CDR1 SGHTS, CDR2 YDEGEE. V was pared by 6 bases and J by 7 bases, with 9 bases of the junction left unmatched. CDR3 sequence: CASNPGQDGNEQFF. For the CDR3, the DNA is TGTGCCAGCAACCCGGGACAGGACGGTAATGAGCAGTTCTTC.

This clonotype was counted once. The chain combines TRBV19 with TRBJ2-1; 8 bases map to TRBD2. This CDR3 contains 16 residues. Trimming at V came to 7 bases and at J to 4 bases, leaving 12 bases not matched to a gene. Germline CDR1 reads LNHDA; CDR2 reads SQIVND (reference sequence). The CDR3 sequence: CASTLGAGVTYNEQFF. The DNA for the CDR3 is TGTGCCAGTACGTTAGGAGCGGGAGTCACATACAATGAGCAGTTCTTC.

This clonotype was recorded many times. The V and J genes are TRBV25-1 and TRBJ1-2; 9 positions agree with TRBD1. V lost 0 bases and J lost 3; bases outside the gene matches: 8. Germline-derived CDR1 and CDR2 are MGHDK and SYGVNS. The CDR3 spans 17 residues. Here the CDR3 DNA reads TGTGCCAGCAGTGAATATGGGAACAGGGGGCTTGACTATGGCTACACCTTC. It specifies CASSEYGNRGLDYGYTF.

This clonotype has at least ten counts. The rearrangement links TRBV4-3 to TRBJ2-6; D is undetermined. This CDR3 has 15 amino acids. Trimming took off 5 bases at V and 0 bases at J, with 8 bases between the two ends. Germline loops: CDR1 LGHNA, CDR2 YSLEER. CDR3 region: CASSYLTSGANVLTF. CDR3 coding DNA: TGCGCCAGCAGCTATCTCACCTCTGGGGCCAACGTCCTGACTTTC.

The CDR3 DNA sequence: TGTGCCAGCAGTACGGACAGGGGGCATCAGCCCCAGCATTTT. Its translation is CASSTDRGHQPQHF. V is TRBV2 and J is TRBJ1-5; TRBD1 aligns across 11 bases. The CDR3 runs to 14 residues. Germline trimming cut 5 bases from V and 5 bases from J; bases unmatched to any gene: 2. Looked up from germline, CDR1 is SNHLY and CDR2 is FYNNEI.

This clonotype was counted ten times or more. The chain combines TRBV20-1 with TRBJ1-5; TRBD1 matches 8 bases. V dropped 3 bases and J dropped 2; count of bases not matched to a gene: 3. In germline, CDR1 is DFQATT, CDR2 SNEGSKA (reference sequence). The CDR3 loop spans 14 amino acids. CDR3 coding DNA: TGCAGTGCTAGGGGACAGGCCCGCAATCAGCCCCAGCATTTT. It codes for CSARGQARNQPQHF.

Details on this clonotype: A much more abundant neighbour one base away suggests this may be a read error. J is TRBJ2-7 and V is TRBV20-1; 11 bases agree with TRBD2. The CDR3 consists of 14 residues. Germline loops: CDR1 DFQATT, CDR2 SNEGSKA (reference sequence). The CDR3, as DNA: TGCAGTGCCAAGGGACTAGCGGAGGCCTACGGGCAGTACTTC. As protein: CSAKGLAEAYGQYF.

This clonotype appeared many times. The chain uses TRBV29-1 and TRBJ2-7; D may be TRBD1 (5 bases). CDR3 length: 11 amino acids. The V and J ends lost 6 bases and 4 bases respectively, with 10 bases between them. Germline assignment: CDR1 SQVTM and CDR2 ANQGSEA. CDR3 coding DNA: TGCAGCGTAGCCCAGGGTTACGAGCAGTACTTC. Residues: CSVAQGYEQYF.

The chain carries TRBV2 and TRBJ1-5; D call uncertain. The germline gives CDR1 SNHLY, CDR2 FYNNEI. V dropped 6 bases and J dropped 1 base, with 10 bases sitting between them. The CDR3 totals 14 residues. The CDR3 region has the DNA TGTGCCAGCAGCCCCCGGAGGAGCAATCAGCCCCAGCATTTT. Its translation: CASSPRRSNQPQHF.

This clonotype was picked up many times. This chain connects TRBV5-1 to TRBJ1-5; D is ambiguous. V gave up 0 bases and J gave up 3 bases, with 7 bases separating them. Per germline, CDR1 SGHRS and CDR2 YFSETQ. This CDR3 region has 14 residues. As DNA, the CDR3 is TGCGCCAGCAGCTTGGACGGATACAATCAGCCCCAGCATTTT. Amino acid sequence: CASSLDGYNQPQHF.

The chain has TRBV7-9 and TRBJ1-3, with D perhaps matching TRBD1 (5 bases). Germline values: CDR1 SEHNR, CDR2 FQNEAQ (reference sequence). The CDR3 sequence is 14 residues long. The V end lost 5 bases, the J end lost 4 bases, and 12 bases lay between the germline ends. The CDR3, as DNA: TGTGCCAGCAGCGACAGCGGGGGGGGAAACACCATATATTTT. Protein: CASSDSGGGNTIYF.

The rearrangement joins TRBV7-3 to TRBJ1-2; D not certain. The CDR3 contains 14 residues. Between the trimmed V and J ends, which lost 9 bases and 4 bases, there was a span of 18 bases. Germline CDR1 reads SGHTA; CDR2 reads FQGTGA. Written as DNA, the CDR3 is TGTGCCAGTAGGTACCCTCGGGGAGGCTATGGCTACACCTTC. Its translation is CASRYPRGGYGYTF.

The rearrangement joins TRBV29-1 to TRBJ1-1, with D maybe TRBD1 (5 bases). Trimming left V 8 bases short and J 5 bases short, with 9 bases between. Germline CDR1 is SQVTM and CDR2 is ANQGSEA. CDR3 size: 10 residues. The CDR3 DNA is TGCAGCTTGGCAGGGACTGAAGCTTTCTTT. Translation: CSLAGTEAFF.

This clonotype was counted many times. The V call is TRBV11-3, the J call TRBJ1-1; D may be TRBD1 (6 bases). From germline, CDR1 is SGHNT and CDR2 YENEEA. The V and J ends lost 8 bases and 3 bases respectively, with 13 bases between them. CDR3 length: 13 residues. This chain's CDR3 is CASGGGRYTEAFF. In DNA, the CDR3 is TGTGCCAGCGGTGGGGGGCGATACACTGAAGCTTTCTTT.

This clonotype was counted at least ten times. The rearrangement uses TRBV7-9 and TRBJ2-7, with 11 positions matching TRBD2. V shed 5 bases and J 6 bases; nucleotides not matched to a gene: 9. The CDR3 has 15 residues. Germline V gives CDR1 SEHNR, CDR2 FQNEAQ (reference sequence). CDR3: CASSPRTSGRPEQYF. The CDR3 DNA follows: TGTGCCAGCAGCCCCCGAACTAGCGGGAGACCCGAGCAGTACTTC.

With respect to this clonotype: Sequence at one end of the junction differs from germline and may be a read error. V is TRBV4-1 and J is TRBJ2-6, with D perhaps being TRBD1 or TRBD2 (7 bases each). The CDR3 is made up of 19 amino acids. The germline V gene has CDR1 MGHRA and CDR2 YSYEKL. The CDR3 DNA is TGTGCCAGCAGCCAAGATGAGCAGGGGGGGGACTCTGGGACCAACGTCCTGACTTTC. Its translation: CASSQDEQGGDSGTNVLTF.

This clonotype was picked up many times. One junction end does not reproduce the germline sequence, and a read error may be involved. J is TRBJ2-5 and V is TRBV29-1; 7 nucleotides match TRBD1. Germline loops: CDR1 SQVTM, CDR2 ANQGSEA. The CDR3 extends over 16 amino acids. For the CDR3, the DNA is TGTAGCGTGGTTCCGGGACAGAAGACCACACAAGAGACCCAGTACTTC. This codes for CSVVPGQKTTQETQYF.

Ten or more counts support this clonotype. The V call is TRBV11-2, the J call TRBJ2-7, with TRBD1 as a possible D gene (5 bases). The CDR3 has 13 amino acids. Per germline, CDR1 SGHAT and CDR2 FQNNGV. Trimming stripped 3 bases from V and 1 base from J, with 7 bases between. The CDR3 nucleotides read TGTGCCAGCAGCTTTGACAGTTCCTACGAGCAGTACTTC. This sequence encodes CASSFDSSYEQYF.

Only one count was recorded for this clonotype. The rearrangement uses TRBV9 and TRBJ1-3; tentatively, D is TRBD1 (6 bases). The CDR3 consists of 15 residues. V was pared by 4 bases and J by 1 base, with 12 bases between. Germline V CDR1 and CDR2: SGDLS, YYNGEE. In DNA form, the CDR3 reads TGTGCCAGCAGCCAGGGACACCTTTCTGGAAACACCATATATTTT. This encodes CASSQGHLSGNTIYF.